The entry that follows covers one T cell receptor (beta chain) sequence. Its antigen has not been determined. The sample is drawn from a study of cytomegalovirus exposure and HLA in healthy donors (dated by TCRdb to about 2017). Concerning the study at large: An earlier analysis of several hundred of the donors reported about 250 Gb of sequence data and some 120 million unique TCR beta sequences from about 200 million T cells. A handful of DR-DQ haplotypes were handled as single units for association and clustering because linkage in the cohort was strong. On average, around 240,000 unique TCR beta nucleotide sequences were sequenced per donor among more than 350 genotyped donors of the cohort, with about 19% of those sequences being non-productive. An earlier analysis of fewer than 700 of the donors applied high-throughput TCR beta sequencing to assess whether each TCR beta V gene segment acted as functional or pseudogenic. The study combined high-throughput TCR immunosequencing, statistical association of individual TCRs with disease status, and machine learning to predict cytomegalovirus infection status. Donor age, sex, ethnicity and CMV serostatus were compiled alongside the repertoire data. In addition to the first cohort of 650 to 750 subjects, a separate validation cohort of under 150 different subjects was used. All discovery cohort repertoires had been generated using a single sequencing platform. The study aimed to test whether signatures of past pathogen exposure could be identified by cataloging public T cell receptors. Rather than drawing on any new phenotypic data, the later analysis identified candidate immune exposures from TCR beta sequences and the way those sequences occurred across donors. The study used immunosequencing to profile the T cell repertoires of more than 650 subjects and linked those repertoires to cytomegalovirus serostatus. About 300 gigabases of sequencing data and approximately 92 million unique TCR sequences made up an early release that covered roughly 670 HLA-typed donors. Class I and class II HLA loci were covered by the typing at four-digit resolution. A later analysis re-analyzed previously published TCR beta repertoires from 660 or so donors and added high-resolution HLA genotyping to study TCR occurrence patterns. The number of donors typed differed by locus, with about 629-630 for A, B, C, DRB1 and DQB1, over 500 for DQA1, about 610 for DPA1, and some 440 for DPB1. Of the roughly 400 genotyped donors, approximately 80% fell in the genetic ancestry cluster associated with self-reported Caucasian donors. A later genetic analysis used genome-wide SNP genotypes for about three fifths of the 666 donors, treating that subset as a discovery cohort. Summary of the overall study and its limitations: Because the 87-base-pair reads could not distinguish some IMGT-functional V segments, including TRBV6-2 and TRBV6-3, those segments were excluded. Several of the top co-occurrence clusters appeared to be linked to parvovirus B19, influenza, CMV and Epstein-Barr virus, according to a later analysis. While some public TCRs were present in many individuals, most TCR sequences turned up only very rarely across donors. In a later analysis, HLA-associated TCR beta chains showed more clonal expansion and lower generation probabilities than non-associated chains that were equally common. In both the original and validation cohorts, the classifier was reported to diagnose cytomegalovirus status with high specificity and sensitivity. In the study, some 160 TCR beta chains were listed as associated with cytomegalovirus. In a later genetic analysis, fewer N-insertions in productive TCRs were reported among donors in an Asian-associated ancestry cluster than the roughly 700-donor mean. In a later analysis, TCR association rates were found to vary across HLA loci, with the most associated TCRs seen for DRB1 alleles and the fewest for HLA-C alleles. A few of the identified cytomegalovirus-associated TCR beta chains were confirmed in vitro to be specific for cytomegalovirus antigens. In a later analysis, most CMV-associated TCR beta chains were found to appear HLA-restricted, with HLA associations seemingly driven largely by CMV exposure. An association between a missense DCLRE1C variant and V-gene and J-gene trimming of TCR beta chains was found in a later genetic analysis and replicated in an independent cohort. The authors suggested that the approach could potentially be extended to other disease states and immunological phenotypes. A further reported finding was that TCR beta sequences accurately predicted the HLA-A and HLA-B alleles for most subjects in the first cohort. In a later analysis, 15,000 to 20,000 TCR beta sequences were associated with specific HLA alleles at a false discovery rate of 0.05. Linkage disequilibrium might explain the correlated functional status among segregating V segments, but an unknown experimental factor could not be excluded. For the cohort, immune exposure information was limited to CMV serostatus. In this cohort, only TCR beta chains were sequenced, and detectable features were limited by the absence of alpha or paired-chain data. In an earlier analysis of approximately 590 of the donors, most TCR beta V segments appeared in productive rearrangements about 87% or about 30% of the time, broadly matching IMGT annotations. The presence/absence analyses assumed that sequencing depth was roughly uniform across donors, and that assumption may not be true. Because HLA typing was missing for some donors at each locus, association tests included only the typed subset. Because counts were too low, about 18 rarely observed V segments, including chromosome 9 orphons, were left out of the earlier analysis of about 620 of the donors. The sequencing pipeline was judged likely to have produced a cluster of highly shared sequence variants as a technical artifact. When HLA alleles, especially DR and DQ, strongly co-occurred, TCR associations were difficult to assign to individual alleles.

The cohort comprised some 730 healthy bone marrow donors. Cohort members were all nominally healthy when sampled, although unrecorded immune exposures were likely present. The donor tested CMV seronegative, placing the donor among the 352 seronegative members of the cohort. Every donor gave a peripheral blood sample, and the peripheral blood mononuclear cells from that sample were used for TCR beta sequencing. Genomic DNA extraction from the blood cell samples was performed with the Qiagen DNeasy Blood Extraction Kit. V loses 9 bases of germline sequence and J loses 3 bases, and the interval between the two ends is 11 bases. The CDR3 contains 12 residues, cysteine and phenylalanine counted. Only the CDR3 part of the read is kept: 36 bases, read in frame from the first base. Based on the germline V gene (reference sequence), the CDR1 and CDR2 sequences are LNHDA and SQIVND. Library preparation was by the immunoSEQ multiplex PCR assay. For the multiplex PCR, a mixture combining 60 forward primers for TCR Vbeta segments and 13 reverse primers for TCR Jbeta segments was used. The CDR3 region of rearranged TCR beta genes was amplified from genomic DNA by a multiplex PCR assay. On the Illumina HiSeq System, the amplified TCR beta libraries were sequenced as 87-base-pair reads. The study's own analysis went as follows. A later analysis tallied tens of millions of unique TCR beta chains across the 550 to 850 repertoires, and some 10 million of those chains were shared by two or more donors. Raw reads were error-corrected and collapsed into unique sequences with a nearest-neighbor algorithm that merged closely related sequences to remove PCR and sequencing errors. V, D and J gene segments were assigned by aligning CDR3 sequences to IMGT reference sequences. For a sequence to be retained, at least a six-nucleotide match to both a V gene segment and a J gene segment was required. A rearrangement was called productive if the CDR3 had no stop codons and remained in frame with V and J, and every other rearrangement was called non-productive. Following IMGT convention, CDR3 was defined as the stretch from the second conserved V-encoded cysteine up to the conserved J-encoded phenylalanine. Sequences without an unambiguous match to a single V gene segment were excluded from the earlier analysis of 450 to 650 of the donors. An earlier analysis of 587 of the donors classified V segments as functional when productive rearrangements were above 56.7% and as segregating when the standard deviation between donors was above 5%. A statistical classification framework was developed to diagnose cytomegalovirus status using the catalog of TCR beta chain sequences. In a later analysis, V and J genes were assigned by comparing TCR nucleotide sequences against IMGT/GENE-DB human TR gene sequences. In a later analysis, CDR3 sequences and most-parsimonious VDJ recombination scenarios were assigned using the TCRdist pipeline. In a later analysis, every TCR beta chain was defined by the combination of its CDR3 amino acid sequence and its V-gene family, and reads without a unique V-gene family were dropped. A later analysis removed roughly 590 highly shared, low-generation-probability nucleotide sequences to deal with suspected cross-contamination and a sequencing artifact. In a later analysis, a clonal expansion index was calculated for each public chain from normalized within-repertoire ranks of inferred template counts. In a later analysis, generation probabilities were computed using a VDJ recombination model fitted to out-of-frame rearrangements, and the results were checked against IGoR. In a later analysis, hypergeometric tests were used to score TCR-TCR, TCR-HLA and TCR-CMV co-occurrence, with a repertoire-size bias correction applied to TCR pairs. False discovery rates were estimated in a later analysis by permuting HLA or CMV assignments 20 times. A later analysis grouped co-occurring TCRs with DBSCAN, adding TCRdist sequence similarity when clustering within HLA-allele-positive subsets. For co-occurrence clustering, repertoires with fewer than 30,000 or more than 120,000 public chains were excluded, along with a handful of repertoires with anomalous nucleotide sharing. TCRdb retrieved this table from immuneACCESS and kept in-frame rearrangements only. Not all clones are present; in checked studies, unresolved V genes account for under half, and no reason is known for the remainder. Clone size and the V and J calls come from that table; the DNA yielded D and trimming. Per the sample table, the count is 140,000 to 150,000 clones. Around 1.5% of the sample is in the top ten clones.

The chain joins TRBV19 to TRBJ1-1; the D gene is not confidently resolved. This TCR was recovered from a woman between 45 and 65 years old in good health and CMV-seronegative. The source material was PBMCs. The CDR3 in this case is CASKNEYTEAFF. The DNA is TGTGCCAGCAAGAATGAGTACACTGAAGCTTTCTTT.